This TCR beta chain comes out of a study of blood T cell repertoires in COVID-19. Background on the study: COVID-19 samples from acute and convalescent phases originated in the United States, Italy and Spain. In each case, the material was cDNA or gDNA derived from T cells, B-cell-depleted T cells, or PBMCs.

In the original analysis: Reference gene primers were amplified, and this amplification served to estimate nucleated cell counts. This table comes from immunoSEQ multiplex PCR, and its TCRdb copy is limited to in-frame clones, with some not included. That table gives V, J and clone size, and the DNA gave D and trimming. Found here are 300,000 to 400,000 clones, 87% of them singletons; the top ten hold approximately 7.8%. V was pared by 2 bases and J by 4 bases, with 9 bases between. There are 14 residues in the CDR3. Germline-derived CDR1 and CDR2 are MNHEY and SVGAGI. The chain couples TRBV6-5 to TRBJ1-3; no firm D call. The clonotype comes from a woman between 45 and 60 years old who had recovered from COVID-19. Sequencing input: peripheral blood. The CDR3 DNA sequence: TGTGCCAGCAGTTACCTAGGCCCGGGAAACACCATATATTTT. Amino acids: CASSYLGPGNTIYF.